The T cell receptor (beta chain) under discussion was sequenced for a study of blood T cell repertoires in COVID-19. The wider study: The United States, Italy and Spain supplied acute and convalescent COVID-19 samples. PBMCs, B-cell-depleted T cells, or T cells provided the cDNA or gDNA that made up the material.

Using immunoSEQ multiplex PCR, the repertoire was profiled, and TCRdb retains in-frame clones only, with some absent. The sample lists 200,000 to 250,000 clones; less than 85% were seen once. CDR3 size: 14 residues. Per the germline V gene, CDR1 is SGHRS and CDR2 is YFSETQ. V lost 8 bases and J 0 bases, leaving 11 bases between the germline ends. Enrolled through a virtual design, the participants were between about 18 and 100 years of age and came from 24 US areas. Categorization into cohorts depended on clinical history that participants reported. V is TRBV5-1 and J is TRBJ2-2; D is uncertain. Sequenced material: PBMCs or T cells enriched from blood (not recorded which). The receptor's source is a man between 60 and 75 years old who had recovered from COVID-19. The CDR3 region is CASTLTPNTGELFF. The DNA of the CDR3 is TGCGCCAGTACCCTTACTCCGAACACCGGGGAGCTGTTTTTT.